This T cell receptor beta chain came from a study of cytotoxic CD8 clonotypes in ibrutinib-treated CLL. For the study at large: By median roughly 5.5 years, approximately twelve had progressed and approximately 14 stayed remitted; responses had been 2 complete and about 25 partial. The sample average was 255,043 productive templates and tens of thousands of productive rearrangements. Findings and limits, study-wide: Clonality correlated strongly with circulating CD8+ T cells and exceeded age-matched healthy donors at baseline.

Germline CDR1 MDHEN, CDR2 SYDVKM. V dropped 4 bases and J dropped 2 bases, with 9 bases sitting between them. This CDR3 has 13 amino acids. On this clone: Its antigen is not identified.

Sequencing was designed to attain a depth spanning 1 in 200,000 to 1 in 1 million T cells. TCRdb's table, derived via immunoSEQ multiplex PCR, lists solely in-frame clones and lacks some. This table has over 150,000 clones, around 84% appearing once. Sample: PBMCs, taken after 12 months of ibrutinib treatment. This clonotype was sampled from a human donor with chronic lymphocytic leukemia. The chain carries TRBV28 and TRBJ2-7, with TRBD1 as a possible D gene (6 bases). DNA for the CDR3: TGTGCCAGCAGTTCGGACAGTCCCTACGAGCAGTACTTC. Amino acid sequence: CASSSDSPYEQYF.